Given below is one T cell receptor (beta chain) in context. The V gene lost 8 bases and the J gene lost 0 bases, with 16 bases spanning the gap. The CDR3 runs 16 residues. CDR1 is LNHDA, CDR2 SQIVND, per germline (reference sequence). The data were produced by immunoSEQ multiplex PCR, yet TCRdb's version contains in-frame clones alone and is incomplete. Here the sample spans around 67,000 clones, around 88% being singletons. This entry belongs to a study of technical replicates of blood from a few donors. The sequence was collected from a human donor in good health. Some clones in this sample may be carry-over from other donors' samples. The gene calls are TRBV19 and TRBJ1-4; D may be TRBD1 (6 bases). The source material was PBMCs. For the CDR3, the DNA is TGTGCCAGTGGGCGCTCAGGGGTTGCAACTAATGAAAAACTGTTTTTT. Its translation is CASGRSGVATNEKLFF.